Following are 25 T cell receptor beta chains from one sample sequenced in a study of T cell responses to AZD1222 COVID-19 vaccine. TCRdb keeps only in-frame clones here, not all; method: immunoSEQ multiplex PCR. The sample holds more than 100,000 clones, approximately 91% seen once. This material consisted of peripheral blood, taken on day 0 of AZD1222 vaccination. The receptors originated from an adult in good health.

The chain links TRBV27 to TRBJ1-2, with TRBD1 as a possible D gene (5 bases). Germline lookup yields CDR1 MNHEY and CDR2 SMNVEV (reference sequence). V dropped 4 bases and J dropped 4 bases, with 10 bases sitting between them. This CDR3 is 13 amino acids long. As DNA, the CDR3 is TGTGCCAGCAGTTCCTCCGGGGGCTATGGCTACACCTTC. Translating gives CASSSSGGYGYTF.

CDR3: CASSIFITNTGELFF. The DNA for the CDR3 is TGTGCCAGTAGTATTTTCATAACCAACACCGGGGAGCTGTTTTTT. The V call is TRBV19, the J call TRBJ2-2; D not certain. The CDR3 sequence is 15 residues long. The germline V gene has CDR1 LNHDA and CDR2 SQIVND (reference sequence). V dropped 3 bases and J dropped 2 bases, with 10 bases sitting between them.

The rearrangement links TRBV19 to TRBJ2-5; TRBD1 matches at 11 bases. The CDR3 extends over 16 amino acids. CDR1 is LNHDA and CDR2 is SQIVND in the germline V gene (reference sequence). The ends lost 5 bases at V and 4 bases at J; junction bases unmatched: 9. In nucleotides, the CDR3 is TGTGCCAGTAGTCCGAGGGAGGGACAGGGGGGAGAGACCCAGTACTTC. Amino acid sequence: CASSPREGQGGETQYF. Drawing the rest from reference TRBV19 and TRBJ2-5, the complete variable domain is DGGITQSPKYLFRKEGQNVTLSCEQNLNHDAMYWYRQDPGQGLRLIYYSQIVNDFQKGDIAEGYSVSREKKESFPLTVTSAQKNPTAFYLCASSPREGQGGETQYFGPGTRLLVL.

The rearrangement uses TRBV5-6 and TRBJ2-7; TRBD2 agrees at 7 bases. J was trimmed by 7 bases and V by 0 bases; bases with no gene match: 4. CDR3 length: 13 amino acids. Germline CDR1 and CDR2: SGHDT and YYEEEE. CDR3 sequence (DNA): TGTGCCAGCAGCTTGGTGAAGGGAGGGGAGCAGTACTTC. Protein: CASSLVKGGEQYF.

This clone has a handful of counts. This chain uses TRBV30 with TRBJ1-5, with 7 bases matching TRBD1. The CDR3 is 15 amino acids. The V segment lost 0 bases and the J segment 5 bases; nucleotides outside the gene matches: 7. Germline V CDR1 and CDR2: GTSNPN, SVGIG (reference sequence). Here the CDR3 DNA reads TGTGCCTGGAGTGTACTCGGGACAGAAGATCAGCCCCAGCATTTT. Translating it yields CAWSVLGTEDQPQHF. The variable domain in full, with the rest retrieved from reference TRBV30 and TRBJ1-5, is SQTIHQWPATLVQPVGSPLSLECTVEGTSNPNLYWYRQAAGRGLQLLFYSVGIGQISSEVPQNLSASRPQDRQFILSSKKLLLSDSGFYLCAWSVLGTEDQPQHFGDGTRLSIL.

The CDR3 DNA sequence: TGTGCCTGGAGTAGGGGACAGGGGGCTAGCAATCAGCCCCAGCATTTT. Translation gives CAWSRGQGASNQPQHF. This chain joins TRBV30 and TRBJ1-5; 12 positions match TRBD1. The CDR3 is made up of 16 amino acids. Germline V gives CDR1 GTSNPN, CDR2 SVGIG (reference sequence). With V trimmed by 2 bases and J by 0 bases, 2 bases remained unmatched.

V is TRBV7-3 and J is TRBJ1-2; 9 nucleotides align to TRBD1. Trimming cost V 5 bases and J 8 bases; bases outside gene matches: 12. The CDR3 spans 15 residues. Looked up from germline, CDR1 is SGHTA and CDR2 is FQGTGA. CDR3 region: CASSEQGARGGGYTF. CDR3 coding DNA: TGTGCCAGCAGCGAACAGGGGGCGCGGGGCGGCGGCTACACCTTC.

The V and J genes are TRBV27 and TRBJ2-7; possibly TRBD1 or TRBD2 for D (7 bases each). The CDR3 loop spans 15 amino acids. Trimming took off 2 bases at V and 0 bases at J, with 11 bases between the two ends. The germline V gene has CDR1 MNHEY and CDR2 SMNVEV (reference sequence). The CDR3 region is CASSLSGTVSYEQYF. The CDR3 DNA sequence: TGTGCCAGCAGTTTAAGCGGGACAGTCTCCTACGAGCAGTACTTC.

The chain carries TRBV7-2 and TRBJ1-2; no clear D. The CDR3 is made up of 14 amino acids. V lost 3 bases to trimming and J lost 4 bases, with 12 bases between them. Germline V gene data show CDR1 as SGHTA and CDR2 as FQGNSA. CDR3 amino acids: CASSFSGVGYGYTF. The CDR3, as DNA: TGTGCCAGCAGCTTTTCTGGGGTGGGCTATGGCTACACCTTC.

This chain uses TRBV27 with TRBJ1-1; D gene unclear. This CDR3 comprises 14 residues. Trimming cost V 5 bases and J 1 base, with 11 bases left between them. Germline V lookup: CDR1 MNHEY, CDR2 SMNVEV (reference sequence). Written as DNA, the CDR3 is TGTGCCAGCAGTCCACGGGGTCCGAACACTGAAGCTTTCTTT. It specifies CASSPRGPNTEAFF.

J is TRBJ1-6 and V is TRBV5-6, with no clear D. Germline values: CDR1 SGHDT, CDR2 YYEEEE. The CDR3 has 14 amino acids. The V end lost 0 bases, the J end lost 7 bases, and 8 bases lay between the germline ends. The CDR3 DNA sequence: TGTGCCAGCAGCTTGGGGGCGCAGAATTCACCCCTCCACTTT. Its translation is CASSLGAQNSPLHF.

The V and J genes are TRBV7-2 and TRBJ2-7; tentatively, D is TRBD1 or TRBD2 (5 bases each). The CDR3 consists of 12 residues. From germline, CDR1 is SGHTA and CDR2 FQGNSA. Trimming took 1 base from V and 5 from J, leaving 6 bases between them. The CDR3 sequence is CASSLVGDEQYF. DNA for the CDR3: TGTGCCAGCAGCTTAGTGGGGGACGAGCAGTACTTC.

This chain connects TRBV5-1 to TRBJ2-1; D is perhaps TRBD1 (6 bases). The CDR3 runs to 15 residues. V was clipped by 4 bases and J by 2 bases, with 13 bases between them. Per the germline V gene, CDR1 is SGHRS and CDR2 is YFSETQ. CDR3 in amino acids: CASSPTGIPYNEQFF. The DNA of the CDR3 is TGCGCCAGCAGCCCAACAGGGATCCCCTACAATGAGCAGTTCTTC.

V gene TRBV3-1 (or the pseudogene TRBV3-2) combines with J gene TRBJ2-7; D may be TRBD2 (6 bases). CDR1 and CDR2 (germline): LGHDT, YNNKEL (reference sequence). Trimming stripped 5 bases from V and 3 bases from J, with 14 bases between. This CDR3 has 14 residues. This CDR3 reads CASSSQGTYYEQYF. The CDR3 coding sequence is TGTGCCAGCAGCTCGCAAGGGACTTACTACGAGCAGTACTTC.

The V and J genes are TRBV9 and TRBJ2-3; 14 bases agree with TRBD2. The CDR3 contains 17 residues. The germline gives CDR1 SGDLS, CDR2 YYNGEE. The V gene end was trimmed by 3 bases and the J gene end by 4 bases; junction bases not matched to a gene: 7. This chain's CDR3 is CASSAGLAGGTADTQYF. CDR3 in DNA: TGTGCCAGCAGCGCCGGACTAGCGGGAGGCACAGCAGATACGCAGTATTTT. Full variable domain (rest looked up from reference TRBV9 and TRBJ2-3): DSGVTQTPKHLITATGQRVTLRCSPRSGDLSVYWYQQSLDQGLQFLIQYYNGEERAKGNILERFSAQQFPDLHSELNLSSLELGDSALYFCASSAGLAGGTADTQYFGPGTRLTVL.

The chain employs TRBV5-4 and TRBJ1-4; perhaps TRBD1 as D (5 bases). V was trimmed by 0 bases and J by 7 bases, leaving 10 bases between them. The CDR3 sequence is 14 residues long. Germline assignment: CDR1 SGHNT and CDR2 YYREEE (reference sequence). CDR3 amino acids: CASSLAGRGEKLFF. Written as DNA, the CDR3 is TGTGCCAGCAGCTTGGCGGGGAGGGGTGAAAAACTGTTTTTT.

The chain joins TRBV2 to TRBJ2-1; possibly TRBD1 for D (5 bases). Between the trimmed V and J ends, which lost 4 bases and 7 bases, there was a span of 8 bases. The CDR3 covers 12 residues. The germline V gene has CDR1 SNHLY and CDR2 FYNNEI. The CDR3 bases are TGTGCCAGCAGTGGCGCAGGGAATGAGCAGTTCTTC. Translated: CASSGAGNEQFF.

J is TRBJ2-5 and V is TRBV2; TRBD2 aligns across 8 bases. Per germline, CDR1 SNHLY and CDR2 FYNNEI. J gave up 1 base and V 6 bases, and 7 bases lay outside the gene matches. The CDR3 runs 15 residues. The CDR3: CASRWLAGPQETQYF. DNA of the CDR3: TGTGCCAGCAGGTGGCTAGCGGGCCCCCAAGAGACCCAGTACTTC.

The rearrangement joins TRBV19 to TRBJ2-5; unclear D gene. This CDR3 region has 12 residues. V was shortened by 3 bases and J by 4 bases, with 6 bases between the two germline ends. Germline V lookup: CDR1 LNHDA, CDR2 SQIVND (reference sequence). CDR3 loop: CASSITGETQYF. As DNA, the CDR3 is TGTGCCAGTAGTATTACCGGAGAGACCCAGTACTTC.

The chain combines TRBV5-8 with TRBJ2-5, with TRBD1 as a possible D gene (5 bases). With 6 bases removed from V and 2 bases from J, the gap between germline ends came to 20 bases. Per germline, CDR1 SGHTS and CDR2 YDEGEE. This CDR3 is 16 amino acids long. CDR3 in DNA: TGTGCCAGCACCCAAAGTAGGGGAAACGATCAAGAGACCCAGTACTTC. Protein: CASTQSRGNDQETQYF.

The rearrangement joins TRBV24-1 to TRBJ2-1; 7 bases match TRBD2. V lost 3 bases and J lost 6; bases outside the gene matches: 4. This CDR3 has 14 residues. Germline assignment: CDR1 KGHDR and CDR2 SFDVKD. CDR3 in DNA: TGTGCCACCAGTGATCCGACTAGCAGCAATGAGCAGTTCTTC. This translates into CATSDPTSSNEQFF.

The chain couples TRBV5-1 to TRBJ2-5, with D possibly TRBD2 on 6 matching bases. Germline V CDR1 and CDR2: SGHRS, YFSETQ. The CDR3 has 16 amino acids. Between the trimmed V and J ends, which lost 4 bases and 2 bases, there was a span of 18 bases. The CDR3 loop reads CASSHGGQGGQETQYF. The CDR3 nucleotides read TGCGCCAGCAGCCATGGTGGGCAGGGAGGACAAGAGACCCAGTACTTC.

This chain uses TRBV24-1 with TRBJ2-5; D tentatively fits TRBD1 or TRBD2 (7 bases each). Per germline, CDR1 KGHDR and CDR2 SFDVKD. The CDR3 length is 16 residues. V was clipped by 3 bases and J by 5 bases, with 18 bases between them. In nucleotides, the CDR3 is TGTGCCACCAGTGATGTCCAGGGGGGGCTTGGCGAGACCCAGTACTTC. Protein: CATSDVQGGLGETQYF.

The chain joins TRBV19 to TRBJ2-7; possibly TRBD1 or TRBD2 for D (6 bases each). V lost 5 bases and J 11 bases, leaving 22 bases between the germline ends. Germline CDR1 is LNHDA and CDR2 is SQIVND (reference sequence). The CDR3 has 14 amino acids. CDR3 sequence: CASSPGGGIGVEYF. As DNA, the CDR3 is TGTGCCAGTAGTCCAGGAGGGGGTATTGGCGTCGAGTACTTC.

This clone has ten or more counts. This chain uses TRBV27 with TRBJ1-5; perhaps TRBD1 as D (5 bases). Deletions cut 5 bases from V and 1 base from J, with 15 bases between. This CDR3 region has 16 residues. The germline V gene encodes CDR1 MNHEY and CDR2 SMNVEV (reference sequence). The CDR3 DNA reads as TGTGCCAGCAGTGCCTACACAGGAGCGAGCAATCAGCCCCAGCATTTT. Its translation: CASSAYTGASNQPQHF.